Below, 21 T cell receptor beta chains from the same sample are listed, as sequenced in a study of cytomegalovirus exposure and HLA in healthy donors. The PCR used 60 Vbeta and 13 Jbeta primers. The method was immunoSEQ multiplex PCR; TCRdb's version includes in-frame clones alone and lacks a portion of them. The sample lists about 120,000 clones, 80% to 90% occurring once. Sequenced: PBMCs. The receptor set was obtained from a man between 35 and 55 years old in good health and CMV-seronegative.

The V gene is TRBV5-4, the J gene TRBJ1-1, with 9 nucleotides matching TRBD1. Germline-derived CDR1 and CDR2 are SGHNT and YYREEE (reference sequence). The CDR3 covers 14 residues. The V gene end was trimmed by 2 bases and the J gene end by 4 bases; junction bases not matched to a gene: 3. The CDR3 loop reads CASSLGTGLTEAFF. The DNA of the CDR3 is TGTGCCAGCAGCTTAGGGACAGGGCTCACTGAAGCTTTCTTT.

V usage is TRBV14 and J usage is TRBJ2-5; 14 bases match TRBD2. Germline CDR1 reads SGHDN; CDR2 reads FVKESK. J was trimmed by 4 bases and V by 4 bases; bases with no gene match: 11. The CDR3 runs to 18 residues. CDR3 nucleotides: TGTGCCAGCAGCCTCTCGGGACTAGCGGGGGAGTTTCGAGAGACCCAGTACTTC. This gives the protein CASSLSGLAGEFRETQYF.

The chain combines TRBV5-6 with TRBJ1-4; TRBD1 agrees at 7 bases. Germline CDR1 is SGHDT and CDR2 is YYEEEE. The CDR3 sequence is 16 residues long. The J segment lost 6 bases and the V segment lost 0 bases, leaving 8 bases of the junction unmatched. The CDR3 DNA reads as TGTGCCAGCAGCTTGGCCGAGACAGGGAAGTATGAAAAACTGTTTTTT. It codes for CASSLAETGKYEKLFF.

The gene calls are TRBV30 and TRBJ2-7; D might be TRBD2 (6 bases). This CDR3 region has 13 residues. The V gene's germline CDR1 is GTSNPN and CDR2 SVGIG (reference sequence). Trimming removed 8 bases at V and 4 bases at J, with 18 bases between. CDR3 sequence (DNA): TGTGCCGAAGGGCGGTCTGGGGGGTACGAGCAGTACTTC. Its protein product is CAEGRSGGYEQYF.

The gene calls are TRBV9 and TRBJ2-7; 7 positions agree with TRBD1. Trimming cost V 3 bases and J 3 bases; bases outside gene matches: 6. From germline, CDR1 is SGDLS and CDR2 YYNGEE. The CDR3 has 14 residues. CDR3 loop: CASSAAGGFYEQYF. The CDR3 coding sequence is TGTGCCAGCAGCGCAGCAGGGGGTTTCTACGAGCAGTACTTC.

The gene calls are TRBV2 and TRBJ1-1; D is unclear. Germline V gives CDR1 SNHLY, CDR2 FYNNEI. The length of the CDR3 is 13 residues. The ends were cut back, 5 bases at V and 1 base at J, with 8 bases in the middle. CDR3 sequence reads: CASSPLSNTEAFF. CDR3 sequence (DNA): TGTGCCAGCAGTCCTCTGTCGAACACTGAAGCTTTCTTT.

This clone was seen once. The gene calls are TRBV4-1 and TRBJ2-3; 11 bases map to TRBD2. The V gene's germline CDR1 is MGHRA and CDR2 YSYEKL. This CDR3 contains 14 residues. Trimming took 6 bases from V and 9 from J; bases not matched to a gene: 8. This CDR3 is CASSTSGGPTTQYF. CDR3 coding DNA: TGCGCCAGCAGTACTAGCGGGGGCCCGACCACGCAGTATTTT.

The CDR3 loop is CASSQDWGSQIGEKLFF. The DNA for the CDR3 is TGCGCCAGCAGCCAAGATTGGGGCAGCCAAATTGGTGAAAAACTGTTTTTT. The V gene is TRBV4-3, the J gene TRBJ1-4, with D possibly matching TRBD1 (5 bases). The CDR3 sequence is 17 residues long. Trimming cost V 0 bases and J 7 bases, with 18 bases left between them. Germline CDR1 reads LGHNA; CDR2 reads YSLEER.

This clone occurred once. This chain connects TRBV11-2 to TRBJ2-3; D is possibly TRBD1 (6 bases). V was trimmed by 1 base and J by 2 bases, leaving 22 bases between them. The CDR3 spans 19 residues. Germline CDR1 is SGHAT and CDR2 is FQNNGV. CDR3 nucleotide sequence: TGTGCCAGCAGCTTAGGGGTGCCGGGGTCAGGGGCGTTCACAGATACGCAGTATTTT. Translation gives CASSLGVPGSGAFTDTQYF.

On this clone itself: Other DNA sequences in this sample translate to the same CDR3. The chain recombines TRBV19 with TRBJ2-7; TRBD2 matches at 13 bases. Germline loops: CDR1 LNHDA, CDR2 SQIVND (reference sequence). V dropped 4 bases and J dropped 1; count of bases not matched to a gene: 1. The CDR3 covers 15 residues. The CDR3 DNA reads as TGTGCCAGTAGTAGGACTAGCGGGAGTTCCTACGAGCAGTACTTC. As protein: CASSRTSGSSYEQYF.

This clone has more than one count but fewer than ten. J is TRBJ1-4 and V is TRBV4-1; tentatively, D is TRBD1 (6 bases). This CDR3 contains 15 residues. Germline lookup yields CDR1 MGHRA and CDR2 YSYEKL. V was clipped by 5 bases and J by 5 bases, with 15 bases between them. The CDR3 protein is CASSSPGTPNEKLFF. The CDR3 coding sequence is TGCGCCAGCAGCTCTCCCGGGACACCGAATGAAAAACTGTTTTTT.

A single count supports this clone. The chain has TRBV2 and TRBJ2-3; 9 bases map to TRBD2. The CDR3 runs to 16 residues. Germline CDR1 reads SNHLY; CDR2 reads FYNNEI. The ends lost 6 bases at V and 0 bases at J; junction bases unmatched: 7. CDR3 in amino acids: CASRGPSGTSTDTQYF. The CDR3 coding sequence is TGTGCCAGCAGAGGTCCTAGCGGGACTAGCACAGATACGCAGTATTTT.

The rearrangement uses TRBV27 and TRBJ2-3, with D possibly matching TRBD1 (5 bases). Trimming pared 5 bases from V and 3 bases from J, leaving 12 bases between. CDR3 length: 14 amino acids. Germline CDR1 reads MNHEY; CDR2 reads SMNVEV (reference sequence). CDR3 sequence reads: CASSLPSGTDTQYF. CDR3 nucleotide sequence: TGTGCCAGCAGTCTGCCGTCAGGGACAGATACGCAGTATTTT.

This sequence joins TRBV27 and TRBJ2-6; the match to TRBD2 covers 8 bases. The V gene end was trimmed by 2 bases and the J gene end by 3 bases; junction bases not matched to a gene: 3. CDR1 MNHEY and CDR2 SMNVEV come from the germline V gene (reference sequence). The CDR3 totals 16 residues. CDR3 sequence: CASSLAGGSGANVLTF. In nucleotides, the CDR3 is TGTGCCAGCAGTTTAGCGGGGGGCAGTGGGGCCAACGTCCTGACTTTC.

A few counts support this clone. The V gene is TRBV19, the J gene TRBJ1-5; D is undetermined. The CDR3 spans 13 residues. Looked up from germline, CDR1 is LNHDA and CDR2 is SQIVND (reference sequence). V lost 3 bases, J lost 6 bases, and 9 bases lay in between. As DNA, the CDR3 is TGTGCCAGTAGTATGTGGGAGGGTCAGCCCCAGCATTTT. Translation: CASSMWEGQPQHF. Variable domain in full (rest from reference TRBV19 and TRBJ1-5): DGGITQSPKYLFRKEGQNVTLSCEQNLNHDAMYWYRQDPGQGLRLIYYSQIVNDFQKGDIAEGYSVSREKKESFPLTVTSAQKNPTAFYLCASSMWEGQPQHFGDGTRLSIL.

This clone was seen a handful of times. Within the sample, other DNA sequences also encode this same CDR3. The chain employs TRBV5-4 and TRBJ2-3; 8 nucleotides match TRBD2. The CDR3 extends over 16 amino acids. Germline CDR1 reads SGHNT; CDR2 reads YYREEE (reference sequence). Trimming took 3 bases from V and 4 from J; bases not matched to a gene: 10. This chain's CDR3 is CASSWYSGSLADTQYF. In DNA form, the CDR3 reads TGTGCCAGCAGCTGGTACAGCGGGAGTCTCGCAGATACGCAGTATTTT.

The rearrangement links TRBV27 to TRBJ2-6, with TRBD2 as a possible D gene (6 bases). Germline values: CDR1 MNHEY, CDR2 SMNVEV (reference sequence). Deletions cut 6 bases from V and 0 bases from J, with 9 bases between. This CDR3 is built from 15 residues. The CDR3 DNA sequence: TGTGCCAGCAGGCGGGACGGCTCTGGGGCCAACGTCCTGACTTTC. Residues: CASRRDGSGANVLTF.

This clone has just a few counts. The rearrangement uses TRBV15 and TRBJ2-3, with a possible D match to TRBD2 (6 bases). Per the germline V gene, CDR1 is LNHNV and CDR2 is YYDKDF (reference sequence). Trimming left V 3 bases short and J 2 bases short, with 15 bases between. This CDR3 contains 16 residues. The CDR3: CATSSWDFWNTDTQYF. CDR3 DNA: TGTGCCACCAGCAGCTGGGACTTTTGGAACACAGATACGCAGTATTTT.

The chain is built from TRBV5-1 and TRBJ2-7; possible D gene TRBD2, 6 bases. Trimming removed 2 bases at V and 5 bases at J, with 17 bases between. In germline, CDR1 is SGHRS, CDR2 YFSETQ. This CDR3 has 15 residues. In nucleotides, the CDR3 is TGCGCCAGCAGCTTATTCCTGGCGGGATCAGACGAGCAGTACTTC. Translation: CASSLFLAGSDEQYF.

The chain links TRBV5-1 to TRBJ1-1; TRBD1 matches at 8 bases. The CDR3 has 15 amino acids. The J segment lost 4 bases and the V segment lost 6 bases, leaving 11 bases of the junction unmatched. Germline V gives CDR1 SGHRS, CDR2 YFSETQ. In DNA, the CDR3 is TGCGCCAGCACCCAGGCAGGGGGCCTAAGCACTGAAGCTTTCTTT. Its protein product is CASTQAGGLSTEAFF.

The table lists this clone with a count of one. This chain links TRBV4-3 with TRBJ1-2; no clear D. Germline V gene data show CDR1 as LGHNA and CDR2 as YSLEER. Deletions cut 0 bases from V and 4 bases from J, with 15 bases between. The CDR3 is made up of 16 amino acids. The CDR3 coding sequence is TGCGCCAGCAGCCAAGATAACGGTGTCGGTCTCTATGGCTACACCTTC. This translates into CASSQDNGVGLYGYTF.